This TCR beta chain was observed in a study of T cells after yellow fever vaccination. UMIs and a universal primer site were added when TCR cDNA was made by 5'RACE template switching. TCRdb itself ran the 5' RACE reads through MiXCR, one entry per CDR3 protein. The table has some 300,000 distinct CDR3 sequences, 3.6% seen once. Per germline, CDR1 SGHAT and CDR2 FQNNGV. The length of the CDR3 is 14 residues. V was pared by 4 bases and J by 8 bases, with 10 bases of the junction left unmatched. Broader study findings: The booster saw the reappearance of most primary-vaccination clones (roughly 97% CD4, about 90% CD8).

This clonotype was seen at least ten times. Its antigen is unidentified. This receptor was identified in a young man who received the YFV17D yellow fever vaccine. V gene TRBV11-2 combines with J gene TRBJ1-2, with 7 nucleotides matching TRBD1. The sequenced sample was PBMCs, obtained on the day of the yellow fever booster vaccination. CDR3 nucleotides: TGTGCCAGCAGCTCGCTAACGGACAGGCCAGGCTACACCTTC. Amino acids: CASSSLTDRPGYTF.